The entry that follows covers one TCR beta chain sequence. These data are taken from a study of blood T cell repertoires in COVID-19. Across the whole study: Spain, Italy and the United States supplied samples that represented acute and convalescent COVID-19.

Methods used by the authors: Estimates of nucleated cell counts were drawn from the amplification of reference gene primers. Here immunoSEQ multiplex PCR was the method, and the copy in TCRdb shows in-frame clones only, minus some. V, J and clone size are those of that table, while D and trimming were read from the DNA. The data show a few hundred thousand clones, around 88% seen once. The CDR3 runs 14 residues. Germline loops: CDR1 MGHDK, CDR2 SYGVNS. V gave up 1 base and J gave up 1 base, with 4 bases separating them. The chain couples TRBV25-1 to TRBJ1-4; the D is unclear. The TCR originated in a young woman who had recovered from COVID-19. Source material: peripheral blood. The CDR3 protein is CASSEFGTNEKLFF. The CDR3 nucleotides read TGTGCCAGCAGTGAATTCGGAACTAATGAAAAACTGTTTTTT.